This T cell receptor beta chain is drawn from a study of blood T cell repertoires in COVID-19. At the level of the study: The origin of the acute and convalescent COVID-19 samples was the United States, Italy and Spain. Nucleic acid was either cDNA or gDNA, and it came from T cells, B-cell-depleted T cells, or PBMCs.

Original processing methods: Counts of nucleated cells, estimated from reference gene primer amplification, were obtained. Sequenced by immunoSEQ multiplex PCR; TCRdb stores in-frame clones only, minus some. That table gives V, J and clone size, and the DNA gave D and trimming. The sample contains fewer than 300,000 clones, under 90% of which appear only once. Deletions cut 5 bases from V and 3 bases from J, with 14 bases between. Germline V CDR1 and CDR2: LNHDA, SQIVND (reference sequence). The CDR3 has 15 residues. The chain couples TRBV19 to TRBJ2-1; D unclear. This receptor was identified in a woman aged 18-35 years with acute or convalescent COVID-19. Material: peripheral blood. Written as DNA, the CDR3 is TGTGCCAGTAGTCTTGCAGGTTTGGTCTACAATGAGCAGTTCTTC. Translated: CASSLAGLVYNEQFF.